The 5 T cell receptor beta chains below were found in one sample sequenced in a study of technical replicates of blood from a few donors. Produced via immunoSEQ multiplex PCR; TCRdb's table is partial and in-frame only. The repertoire consists of 67,000 or so clones, with 80% to 95% occurring once and the leading ten covering about 0.39%. Sequenced sample: T cells isolated from PBMCs. The source is a human donor in good health.

The chain recombines TRBV27 with TRBJ1-5; no firm D call. V lost 3 bases and J lost 7, with 10 bases in between. Per germline, CDR1 MNHEY and CDR2 SMNVEV (reference sequence). The CDR3 totals 13 residues. DNA of the CDR3: TGTGCCAGCAGTTTTTTAGGAGACCAGCCCCAGCATTTT. This sequence encodes CASSFLGDQPQHF.

Only one count was recorded for this clone. The chain couples TRBV6-5 to TRBJ2-7; unclear D gene. This CDR3 region has 16 residues. Germline CDR1 and CDR2: MNHEY and SVGAGI. V was cut by 1 base and J by 4 bases, with 17 bases left in between. The CDR3 region is CASSYFGSPATYEQYF. DNA of the CDR3: TGTGCCAGCAGTTACTTCGGCTCACCCGCGACTTACGAGCAGTACTTC.

The rearrangement joins TRBV28 to TRBJ1-3; TRBD1 aligns across 9 bases. The CDR3 covers 14 residues. Germline V gives CDR1 MDHEN, CDR2 SYDVKM. V lost 8 bases, J lost 1 base, and 3 bases stayed unmatched. DNA for the CDR3: TGTGCCAGCTGGGACAGGGAATCTGGAAACACCATATATTTT. Translating gives CASWDRESGNTIYF.

This rearrangement joins TRBV30 to TRBJ1-4; 12 nucleotides align to TRBD1. Germline loops: CDR1 GTSNPN, CDR2 SVGIG (reference sequence). This CDR3 comprises 16 residues. J lost 7 bases, V lost 0 bases, and 6 bases had no gene match. The CDR3 DNA sequence: TGTGCCTGGAGTGTACTGAGGGACAGGGGGCCTGAAAAACTGTTTTTT. This codes for CAWSVLRDRGPEKLFF. Together with reference TRBV30 and TRBJ1-4, the CDR3 gives the full variable domain: SQTIHQWPATLVQPVGSPLSLECTVEGTSNPNLYWYRQAAGRGLQLLFYSVGIGQISSEVPQNLSASRPQDRQFILSSKKLLLSDSGFYLCAWSVLRDRGPEKLFFGSGTQLSVL.

The rearrangement uses TRBV4-1 and TRBJ2-3, with TRBD2 as a possible D gene (5 bases). This CDR3 comprises 14 residues. V lost 3 bases and J lost 1, with 8 bases in between. The V gene's germline CDR1 is MGHRA and CDR2 YSYEKL. Written as DNA, the CDR3 is TGCGCCAGCAGCCATCTTAGCGGCACAGATACGCAGTATTTT. Residues: CASSHLSGTDTQYF.